What follows are 5 T cell receptor beta chains derived from one specimen sequenced in a study of tumor and adjacent non-tumor tissue in lung cancer. The library came from three nested PCR rounds adapted from ARM-PCR protocols. One entry per CDR3 protein, called by TCRdb with MiXCR from the multiplex PCR reads. Of approximately 80,000 distinct CDR3 sequences listed, roughly 80% were seen once; the top ten hold approximately 55%. RNA was extracted from bulk tissue without any cell sorting. More than 3 cm separated this lung sample from the edge of the tumor. The sequencing sample was made of distant non-tumor lung tissue. These receptors all come from a man between 60 and 75 years old with non-small cell lung cancer.

As concerns this clonotype: A much larger clone lies one base from this, so it may be a read error. The chain recombines TRBV5-8 with TRBJ1-1, with 10 bases that match TRBD1. V trimming: 6 bases; J trimming: 4 bases; junction bases outside the gene matches: 6. From germline, CDR1 is SGHTS and CDR2 YDEGEE. CDR3 length: 14 amino acids. As DNA, the CDR3 is TGTGCCAGCAACCGGGACAGGGGTGGCACTGAAGCTTTCTTT. Its protein is CASNRDRGGTEAFF.

The chain joins TRBV12-3 or TRBV12-4 to TRBJ1-6; D is unresolved. The CDR3 has 12 amino acids. V lost 10 bases and J 12 bases, leaving 16 bases between the germline ends. CDR3 region: CAKSPVLGPLHF. Written as DNA, the CDR3 is TGTGCCAAGAGTCCGGTATTGGGACCCCTCCACTTT.

As for this clonotype: At one of its ends the junction is not consistent with the germline gene, which may arise from a read error. This chain links TRBV11-3 with TRBJ1-1; perhaps TRBD1 as D (5 bases). Germline values: CDR1 SGHNT, CDR2 YENEEA. The CDR3 spans 16 residues. For the CDR3, the DNA is TGTTCCAGCATCCCTACCCCGGGGCAACTGAACACTGAAGCTTTCTTT. Translation: CSSIPTPGQLNTEAFF.

Worth noting for this clonotype: One end of the junction varies from germline; a read error may be responsible. The rearrangement joins TRBV5-1 to TRBJ2-3; D remains ambiguous. This CDR3 has 14 residues. Germline CDR1 reads SGHRS; CDR2 reads YFSETQ. CDR3 DNA: TGCGGCAGCACTCAGTCGCCAGTTAGAGATACGCAGTATTTT. Translating gives CGSTQSPVRDTQYF.

A word on this clonotype: One end of the junction fails to match germline, which may point to a read error. The CDR3 nucleotides read TGCAATGCTGGTGCGGTCACCTACAAGCAGTACTTC. It encodes CNAGAVTYKQYF. V is TRBV20-1 and J is TRBJ2-7; D uncertain. The CDR3 loop spans 12 amino acids. Germline V gene data show CDR1 as DFQATT and CDR2 as SNEGSKA (reference sequence).